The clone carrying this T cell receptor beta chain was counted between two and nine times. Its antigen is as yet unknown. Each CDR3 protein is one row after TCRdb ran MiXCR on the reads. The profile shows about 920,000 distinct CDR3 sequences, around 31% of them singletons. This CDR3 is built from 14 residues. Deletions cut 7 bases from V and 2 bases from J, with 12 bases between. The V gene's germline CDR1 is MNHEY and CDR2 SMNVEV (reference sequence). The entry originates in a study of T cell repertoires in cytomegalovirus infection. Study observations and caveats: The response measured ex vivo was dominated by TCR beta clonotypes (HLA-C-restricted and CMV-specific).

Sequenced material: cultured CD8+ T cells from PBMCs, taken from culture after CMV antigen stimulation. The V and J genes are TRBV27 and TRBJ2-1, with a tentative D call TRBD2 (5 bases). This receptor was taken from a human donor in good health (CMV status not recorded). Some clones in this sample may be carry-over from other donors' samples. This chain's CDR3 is CASKFGSAYNEQFF. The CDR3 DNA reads TGTGCCAGCAAGTTTGGGAGCGCCTACAATGAGCAGTTCTTC.